A single TCR beta chain is shown here with its context. Its matching antigen is unknown. The data are from a study of siplizumab effects on memory and regulatory T cells. Points from the study as a whole: Naive T cells, seemingly more diverse than memory cells, seemed major alloresponse contributors. Roughly 80-97% of proliferating CD4+ or CD8+ clones lacked an assignable naive or memory phenotype. In siplizumab conditions, mappable alloreactive CD4+ clones averaged about 69% Treg-derived, against 25% to 30% in controls.

TCRdb's table, derived via immunoSEQ multiplex PCR, lists solely in-frame clones and lacks some. The sample lists around 65,000 clones; around 79% were seen once. Unstimulated naive, memory, effector memory and TEMRA subsets from a few donor pairs have been sequenced, the authors report. The source of this sequence is a human donor in good health. Sequenced sample: memory CD4+ T cells sorted from blood.

Here the CDR3 reads CASSQTGGSGNQPQHF. The CDR3 DNA reads as TGTGCCAGCAGCCAGACGGGAGGGTCAGGCAATCAGCCCCAGCATTTT. The chain is built from TRBV5-4 and TRBJ1-5; no firm D call. Germline V gene sequence: CDR1 SGHNT, CDR2 YYREEE (reference sequence). CDR3 length: 16 residues. V gave up 4 bases and J gave up 2 bases, with 16 bases separating them.